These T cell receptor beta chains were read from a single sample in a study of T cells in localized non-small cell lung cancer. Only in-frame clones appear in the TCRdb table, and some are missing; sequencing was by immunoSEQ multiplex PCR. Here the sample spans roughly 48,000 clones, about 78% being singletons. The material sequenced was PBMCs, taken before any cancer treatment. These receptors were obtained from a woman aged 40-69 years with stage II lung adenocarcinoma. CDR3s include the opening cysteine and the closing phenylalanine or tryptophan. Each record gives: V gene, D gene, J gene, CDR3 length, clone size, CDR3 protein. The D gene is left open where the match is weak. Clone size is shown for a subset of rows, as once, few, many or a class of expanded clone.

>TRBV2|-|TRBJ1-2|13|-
CASNGHRNYGYTF
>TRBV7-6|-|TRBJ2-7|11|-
CASSLEDEQYF
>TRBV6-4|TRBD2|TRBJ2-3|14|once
CASSASGGADTQYF
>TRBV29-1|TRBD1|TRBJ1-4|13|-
CSVPGGQNEKLFF
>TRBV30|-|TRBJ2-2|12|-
CAWILGAGELFF
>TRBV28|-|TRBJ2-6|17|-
CASSPGVPISGANVLTF
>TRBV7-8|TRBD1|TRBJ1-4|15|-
CASSFNRGHREKLFF
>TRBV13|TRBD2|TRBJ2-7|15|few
CASSPPGGSRYEQYF
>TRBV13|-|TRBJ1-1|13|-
CASSLARNTEAFF
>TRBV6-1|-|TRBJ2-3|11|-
CASSIRDTQYF
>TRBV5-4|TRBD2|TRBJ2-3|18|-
CASSGRTSGGPGTDTQYF
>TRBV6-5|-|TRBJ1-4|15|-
CASSSHSTGNEKLFF
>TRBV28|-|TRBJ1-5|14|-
CASTRQASNQPQHF
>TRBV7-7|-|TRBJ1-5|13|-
CASSLGVNQPQHF
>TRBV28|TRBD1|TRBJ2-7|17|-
CASSSSGEGQGAYEQYF
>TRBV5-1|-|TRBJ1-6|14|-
CASSLGAANSPLHF
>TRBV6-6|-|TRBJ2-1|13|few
CASADRDYNEQFF
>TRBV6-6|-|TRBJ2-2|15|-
CASRGAAGRSGELFF
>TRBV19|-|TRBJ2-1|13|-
CASSTGQSTEQFF
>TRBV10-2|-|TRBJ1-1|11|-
CASSYRNEAFF
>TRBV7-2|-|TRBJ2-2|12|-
CASSFSGGELFF
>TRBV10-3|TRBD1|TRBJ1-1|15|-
CAISETITGGTEAFF
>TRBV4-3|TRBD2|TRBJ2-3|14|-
CASSLWRGETSRNF
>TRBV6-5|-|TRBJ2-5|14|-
CASSQPGQGETQYF
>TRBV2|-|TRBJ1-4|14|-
CASSLGGSNEKLFF
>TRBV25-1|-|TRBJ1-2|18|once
CASSDTPGQNSLNYGYTF
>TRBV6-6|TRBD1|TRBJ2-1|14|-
CASSYTDRANEQFF
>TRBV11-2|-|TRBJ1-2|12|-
CASSTGGLGYTF
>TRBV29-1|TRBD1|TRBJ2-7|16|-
CSVLTQGQGFSGEQYF
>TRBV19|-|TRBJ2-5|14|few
CASSIESTGRTQYF
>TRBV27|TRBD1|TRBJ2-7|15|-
CASSLSWTGPYEQYF
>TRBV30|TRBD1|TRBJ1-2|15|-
CAWSGGTGPFYGYTF
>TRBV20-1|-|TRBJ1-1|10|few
CSASGEEAFF
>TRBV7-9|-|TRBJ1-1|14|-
CASSLGAQNTEAFF
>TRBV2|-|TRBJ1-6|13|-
CASRAEGNSPLHF
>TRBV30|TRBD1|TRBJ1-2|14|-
CAGTGTGFGWGYTF
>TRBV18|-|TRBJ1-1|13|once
CASSPARDTEAFF